This is a list of T cell receptor beta chains from one sample in a study of shared clonotypes between healthy human individuals. Sequencing was performed with immunoSEQ multiplex PCR; in TCRdb, only in-frame clones are kept and a portion is missing. The sample has more than 1 million clones, about 84% seen once. Material: memory CD4+ T cells from PBMCs. These receptor sequences come from a man younger than 30 in good health. Some clones in this sample may be carry-over from other donors' samples. Both conserved end residues are part of each CDR3. The D gene is left open where the match is weak. Only some rows state a clone size, as once, few, many or a class for expanded clones.

j_gene,d_gene,abundance,v_gene,CDR3aa,CDR3nt
TRBJ1-5,TRBD1,.,TRBV2,CASSRTGGRQPQHF,TGTGCCAGCAGTCGGACAGGGGGCCGGCAGCCCCAGCATTTT
TRBJ2-5,.,few,TRBV5-1,CASSLRGGYQETQYF,TGCGCCAGCAGCTTGAGGGGGGGATATCAAGAGACCCAGTACTTC
TRBJ2-1,.,.,TRBV5-1,CASSLFMGLRNEQFF,TGCGCCAGCAGCTTGTTTATGGGACTCCGCAATGAGCAGTTCTTC
TRBJ2-5,.,.,TRBV2,CASRGDGTQETQYF,TGTGCCAGCAGAGGGGACGGAACCCAAGAGACCCAGTACTTC
TRBJ2-2,TRBD2,few,TRBV7-6,CASSPGRATGELFF,TGTGCCAGCAGCCCCGGGAGGGCCACCGGGGAGCTGTTTTTT
TRBJ2-3,.,.,TRBV10-3,CAIQLSPTDTQYF,TGTGCCATCCAGCTGAGCCCCACAGATACGCAGTATTTT
TRBJ2-1,TRBD2,.,TRBV6-1,CASSERISGSLWNEQFF,TGTGCCAGCAGTGAAAGGATTAGCGGGAGTCTATGGAATGAGCAGTTCTTC
TRBJ2-7,.,.,TRBV2,CASSTLREQYF,TGTGCCAGCAGTACTCTCAGGGAGCAGTACTTC
TRBJ2-7,TRBD2,.,TRBV4-1,CASSLGVAGGYEQYF,TGCGCCAGCAGCCTGGGGGTAGCGGGAGGGTACGAGCAGTACTTC
TRBJ2-1,TRBD1,.,TRBV9,CASSDDRGTNEQFF,TGTGCCAGCAGCGACGACAGGGGGACGAATGAGCAGTTCTTC
TRBJ2-1,TRBD2,.,TRBV5-4,CASGRTSGMGEQFF,TGTGCCAGCGGCCGGACTAGCGGGATGGGTGAGCAGTTCTTC
TRBJ2-7,.,.,TRBV6-1,CASSGKYEQYF,TGTGCCAGCAGTGGGAAGTACGAGCAGTACTTC
TRBJ1-1,.,.,TRBV5-1,CASSFLGTEAFF,TGCGCCAGCAGCTTCCTGGGCACTGAAGCTTTCTTT
TRBJ1-5,.,.,TRBV30,CAWSGTQLNQPQHF,TGTGCCTGGAGTGGGACCCAGCTCAATCAGCCCCAGCATTTT
TRBJ1-3,.,.,TRBV30,CAWSPGNTIYF,TGTGCCTGGAGCCCCGGAAACACCATATATTTT
TRBJ2-1,.,.,TRBV7-9,CASSITGSQYNEQFF,TGTGCCAGCAGTATTACAGGGAGTCAATACAATGAGCAGTTCTTC
TRBJ1-1,.,.,TRBV15,CATSRDIAATEAFF,TGTGCCACCAGCAGAGATATAGCGGCCACTGAAGCTTTCTTT
TRBJ2-5,.,.,TRBV5-1,CASSLSQQETQYF,TGCGCCAGCAGCTTGAGTCAGCAAGAGACCCAGTACTTC
TRBJ1-3,.,.,TRBV4-2,CASSPRDRRSGNTIYF,TGTGCCAGCAGCCCCCGGGACCGCCGCTCTGGAAACACCATATATTTT
TRBJ2-1,.,few,TRBV18,CASSRDFLQGADEQFF,TGTGCCAGCTCACGTGATTTTCTCCAGGGAGCCGATGAGCAGTTCTTC
TRBJ1-1,.,.,TRBV29-1,CSAGVLNTEAFF,TGCAGCGCCGGGGTTTTGAACACTGAAGCTTTCTTT
TRBJ1-2,.,.,TRBV5-4,CASSATTGTGWVGYTF,TGTGCCAGCAGCGCGACGACAGGCACAGGGTGGGTCGGCTACACCTTC
TRBJ2-2,.,few,TRBV28,CASLTGGYTGELFF,TGTGCCAGCCTAACCGGAGGGTACACCGGGGAGCTGTTTTTT
TRBJ2-7,.,.,TRBV2,CASNFPGRVRQQYF,TGTGCCAGCAATTTCCCGGGGAGAGTACGGCAGCAGTACTTC
TRBJ2-5,.,.,TRBV19,CASSIQGLETQYF,TGTGCCAGTAGTATACAGGGTTTAGAGACCCAGTACTTC
TRBJ2-5,TRBD2,.,TRBV10-3,CATRDSVVASGSQGTQYF,TGTGCCACCCGGGACTCAGTGGTGGCTAGCGGTAGCCAAGGCACCCAGTACTTC
TRBJ2-7,.,.,TRBV28,CASTGQYEQYF,TGTGCCAGCACAGGGCAGTACGAGCAGTACTTC
TRBJ2-2,.,.,TRBV5-1,CASRPTGELFF,TGCGCCAGCAGACCGACCGGGGAGCTGTTTTTT
TRBJ2-3,TRBD2,.,TRBV30,CAWNVGTSGTDTQYF,TGTGCCTGGAATGTAGGGACTAGCGGCACAGATACGCAGTATTTT
TRBJ1-5,TRBD1,.,TRBV7-9,CASSSGTGGSNQPQHF,TGTGCCAGCAGCTCAGGGACAGGGGGGAGCAATCAGCCCCAGCATTTT
TRBJ1-1,TRBD1,.,TRBV30,CAWSALTGGTEAFF,TGTGCCTGGAGTGCCTTGACAGGGGGCACTGAAGCTTTCTTT
TRBJ1-3,.,.,TRBV27,CASSLDGTIYF,TGTGCCAGCAGTTTAGATGGCACCATATATTTT
TRBJ1-3,.,.,TRBV25-1,CASSDGRAGNTIYF,TGTGCCAGCAGTGACGGGAGGGCTGGAAACACCATATATTTT
TRBJ2-3,TRBD1,.,TRBV29-1,CSVESSGGPTDTQYF,TGCAGCGTTGAATCGTCAGGGGGCCCGACAGATACGCAGTATTTT
TRBJ2-3,TRBD2,.,TRBV7-3,CASSLTPAGGPDTQYF,TGTGCCAGCAGCTTAACGCCTGCGGGAGGTCCAGATACGCAGTATTTT
TRBJ2-1,.,.,TRBV7-3,CASSGGVGSYNEQFF,TGTGCCAGCAGCGGGGGAGTGGGCTCCTACAATGAGCAGTTCTTC
TRBJ1-1,TRBD1,.,TRBV20-1,CSAHRDSEAFF,TGCAGTGCTCACCGGGACAGTGAAGCTTTCTTT
TRBJ1-2,.,.,TRBV6-1,CASSETSDYGYTF,TGTGCCAGCAGTGAAACGTCGGACTATGGCTACACCTTC
TRBJ2-7,TRBD2,.,TRBV6-1,CASSESSGSFPYEQYF,TGTGCCAGCAGCGAATCTAGCGGCAGCTTCCCCTACGAGCAGTACTTC
TRBJ1-3,TRBD1,few,TRBV5-6,CASSQTGLGNTIYF,TGTGCCAGCAGCCAGACAGGGTTGGGGAACACCATATATTTT
TRBJ1-2,.,.,TRBV27,CASSYSPGVNYGYTF,TGTGCCAGCAGTTATTCACCGGGGGTGAACTATGGCTACACCTTC
TRBJ2-1,.,.,TRBV5-4,CASSLGTDPEEQFF,TGTGCCAGCAGCTTGGGTACGGACCCCGAGGAGCAGTTCTTC
TRBJ1-5,.,.,TRBV28,CASSLDSQPQHF,TGTGCCAGCAGTCTGGATAGTCAGCCCCAGCATTTT
TRBJ2-7,.,.,TRBV6-5,CASSYLGTEQYF,TGTGCCAGCAGTTACTTAGGGACAGAGCAGTACTTC
TRBJ2-2,TRBD2,few,TRBV30,CAWTGGLVGSGELFF,TGTGCCTGGACGGGGGGTCTAGTAGGGTCCGGGGAGCTGTTTTTT
TRBJ2-2,.,.,TRBV5-6,CASSDRGAGELFF,TGTGCCAGCAGCGATAGGGGGGCCGGGGAGCTGTTTTTT
TRBJ1-2,TRBD1,few,TRBV7-3,CASSSAGQGMSGYTF,TGTGCCAGCAGCTCGGCGGGACAGGGTATGAGTGGCTACACCTTC
TRBJ1-5,.,.,TRBV6-1,CASVMSLAGNQPQHF,TGTGCCAGCGTGATGTCCCTAGCGGGCAATCAGCCCCAGCATTTT
TRBJ2-5,TRBD1,.,TRBV7-6,CASSLADRDRETQYF,TGTGCCAGCAGCTTAGCGGACAGGGATCGAGAGACCCAGTACTTC
TRBJ2-5,TRBD2,.,TRBV28,CASSLAGGMTQYF,TGTGCCAGCAGTTTAGCGGGAGGGATGACCCAGTACTTC